This T cell receptor (beta chain) originates from a study of response to subunit inactivated influenza vaccine. Overall study results and limits: Authors suggested each seasonal influenza vaccination recruits few new T cells.

TCRdb reanalysed the RT-PCR reads using MiXCR and keeps one entry per CDR3 protein. The sample records approximately 530,000 distinct CDR3 sequences, 6.5% to 8% being singletons. The germline V and J ends were trimmed by 3 bases and 1 base, with 8 bases remaining between them. The length of the CDR3 is 13 residues. Germline values: CDR1 DFQATT, CDR2 SNEGSKA (reference sequence). For this clonotype: The antigen is not known.

The sample in question was PBMCs from blood, obtained roughly 24 months after vaccination. The source is a man between 50 and 70 years old who received an inactivated influenza vaccine. The chain has TRBV20-1 and TRBJ2-3; D not certain. For the CDR3, the DNA is TGCAGTGCTAGGTACCCGGGCACAGATACGCAGTATTTT. It is translated as CSARYPGTDTQYF.